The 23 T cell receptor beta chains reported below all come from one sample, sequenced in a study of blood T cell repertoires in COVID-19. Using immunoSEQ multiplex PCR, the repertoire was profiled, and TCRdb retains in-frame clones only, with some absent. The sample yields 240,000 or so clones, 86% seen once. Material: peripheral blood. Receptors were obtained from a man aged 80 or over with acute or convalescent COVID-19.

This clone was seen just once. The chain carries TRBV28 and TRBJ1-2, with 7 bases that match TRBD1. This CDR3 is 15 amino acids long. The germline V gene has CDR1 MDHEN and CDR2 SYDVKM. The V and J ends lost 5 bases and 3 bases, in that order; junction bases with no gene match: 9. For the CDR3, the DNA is TGTGCCAGCAGTCGACAGGGCGCCGGGGACTATGGCTACACCTTC. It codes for CASSRQGAGDYGYTF.

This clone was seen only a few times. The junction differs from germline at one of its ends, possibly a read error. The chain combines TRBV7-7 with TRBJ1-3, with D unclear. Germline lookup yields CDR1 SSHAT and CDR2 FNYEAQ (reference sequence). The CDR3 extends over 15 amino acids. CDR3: CASSPTVSSGNTIYF. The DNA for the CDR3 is TGTGCTAGCAGCCCTACAGTCAGCTCTGGAAACACCATATATTTT.

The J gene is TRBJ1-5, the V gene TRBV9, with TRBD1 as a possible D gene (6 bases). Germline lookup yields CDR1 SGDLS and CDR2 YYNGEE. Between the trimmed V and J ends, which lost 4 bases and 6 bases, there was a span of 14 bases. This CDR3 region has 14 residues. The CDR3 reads CASSTGQTSQPQHF. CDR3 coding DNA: TGTGCCAGCAGCACCGGACAGACGAGTCAGCCCCAGCATTTT.

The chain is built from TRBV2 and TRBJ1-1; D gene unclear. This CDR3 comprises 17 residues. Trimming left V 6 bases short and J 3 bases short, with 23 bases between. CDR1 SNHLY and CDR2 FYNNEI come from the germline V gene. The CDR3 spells CASSVAGSPFTDTEAFF. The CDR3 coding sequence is TGTGCCAGCAGCGTGGCGGGATCACCCTTTACGGACACTGAAGCTTTCTTT. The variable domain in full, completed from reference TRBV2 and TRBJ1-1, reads EPEVTQTPSHQVTQMGQEVILRCVPISNHLYFYWYRQILGQKVEFLVSFYNNEISEKSEIFDDQFSVERPDGSNFTLKIRSTKLEDSAMYFCASSVAGSPFTDTEAFFGQGTRLTVV.

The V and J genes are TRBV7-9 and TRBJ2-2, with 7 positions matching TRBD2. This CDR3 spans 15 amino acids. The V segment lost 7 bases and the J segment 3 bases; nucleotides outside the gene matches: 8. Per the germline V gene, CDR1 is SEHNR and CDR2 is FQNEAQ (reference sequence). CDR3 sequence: CASMGGIRDTGELFF. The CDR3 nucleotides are TGTGCCAGCATGGGGGGGATCAGGGACACCGGGGAGCTGTTTTTT. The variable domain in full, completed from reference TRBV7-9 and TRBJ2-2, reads DTGVSQNPRHKITKRGQNVTFRCDPISEHNRLYWYRQTLGQGPEFLTYFQNEAQLEKSRLLSDRFSAERPKGSFSTLEIQRTEQGDSAMYLCASMGGIRDTGELFFGEGSRLTVL.

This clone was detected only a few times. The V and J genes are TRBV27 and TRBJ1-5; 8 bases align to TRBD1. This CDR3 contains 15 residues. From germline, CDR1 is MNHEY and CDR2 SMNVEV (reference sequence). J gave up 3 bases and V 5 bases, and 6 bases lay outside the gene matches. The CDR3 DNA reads TGTGCCAGCAGTCCACCGGGACAGGTCAATCAGCCCCAGCATTTT. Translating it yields CASSPPGQVNQPQHF.

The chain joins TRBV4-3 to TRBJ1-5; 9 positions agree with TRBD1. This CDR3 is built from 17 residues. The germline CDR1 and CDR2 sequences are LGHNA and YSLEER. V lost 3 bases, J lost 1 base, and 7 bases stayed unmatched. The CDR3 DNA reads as TGCGCCAGCAGCCACGGGGACAGGGTTGAGAGCAATCAGCCCCAGCATTTT. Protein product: CASSHGDRVESNQPQHF.

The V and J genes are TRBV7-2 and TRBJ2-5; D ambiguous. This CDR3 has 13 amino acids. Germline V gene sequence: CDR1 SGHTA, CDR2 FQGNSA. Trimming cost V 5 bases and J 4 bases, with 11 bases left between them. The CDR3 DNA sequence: TGTGCCAGCAGCGGAAGGCCGGGAGAGACCCAGTACTTC. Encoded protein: CASSGRPGETQYF.

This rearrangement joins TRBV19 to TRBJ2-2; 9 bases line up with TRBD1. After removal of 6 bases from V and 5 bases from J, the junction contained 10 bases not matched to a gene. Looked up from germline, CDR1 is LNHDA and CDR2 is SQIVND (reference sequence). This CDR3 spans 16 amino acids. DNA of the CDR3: TGTGCCAGTAGGGGGGCGGGACAGGGAGAGACCGGGGAGCTGTTTTTT. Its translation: CASRGAGQGETGELFF.

The CDR3 reads CASSLGQGGYEQYF. Written as DNA, the CDR3 is TGTGCCAGCAGTTTGGGACAGGGAGGATACGAGCAGTACTTC. V is TRBV28 and J is TRBJ2-7, with 9 nucleotides matching TRBD1. CDR3 length equals 14 residues. Germline values: CDR1 MDHEN, CDR2 SYDVKM. The V and J ends lost 3 bases and 4 bases, in that order; junction bases with no gene match: 4.

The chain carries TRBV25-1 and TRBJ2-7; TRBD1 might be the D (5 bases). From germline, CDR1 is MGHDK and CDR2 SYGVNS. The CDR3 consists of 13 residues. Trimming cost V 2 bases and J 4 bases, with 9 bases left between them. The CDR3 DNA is TGTGCCAGCAGTGAACCAGGGATGTACGAGCAGTACTTC. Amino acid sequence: CASSEPGMYEQYF.

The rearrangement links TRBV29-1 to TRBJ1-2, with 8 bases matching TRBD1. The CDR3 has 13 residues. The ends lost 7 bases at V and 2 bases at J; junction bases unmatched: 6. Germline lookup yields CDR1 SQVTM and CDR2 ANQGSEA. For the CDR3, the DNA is TGCAGCGGCTCAGGGGGCGCAAACTATGGCTACACCTTC. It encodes CSGSGGANYGYTF.

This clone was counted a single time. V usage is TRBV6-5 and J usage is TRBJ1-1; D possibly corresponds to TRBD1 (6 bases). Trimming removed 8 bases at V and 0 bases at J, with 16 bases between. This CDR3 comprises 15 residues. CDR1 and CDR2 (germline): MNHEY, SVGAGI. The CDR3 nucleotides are TGTGCCAGCCTAGGGGGAGGGACCATGAACACTGAAGCTTTCTTT. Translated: CASLGGGTMNTEAFF.

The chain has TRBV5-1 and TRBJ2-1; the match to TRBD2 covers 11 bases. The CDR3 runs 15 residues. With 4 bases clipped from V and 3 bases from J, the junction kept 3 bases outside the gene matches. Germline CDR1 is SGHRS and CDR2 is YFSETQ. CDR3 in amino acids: CASSLAGGFYNEQFF. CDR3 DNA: TGCGCCAGCAGCCTAGCGGGGGGATTCTACAATGAGCAGTTCTTC.

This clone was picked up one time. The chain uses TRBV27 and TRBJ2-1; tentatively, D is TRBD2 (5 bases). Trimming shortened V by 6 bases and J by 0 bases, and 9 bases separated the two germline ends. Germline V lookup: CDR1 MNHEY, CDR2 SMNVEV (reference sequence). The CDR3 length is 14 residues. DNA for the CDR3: TGTGCCAGCAGCGAGCGGAGCTCCTACAATGAGCAGTTCTTC. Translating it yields CASSERSSYNEQFF.

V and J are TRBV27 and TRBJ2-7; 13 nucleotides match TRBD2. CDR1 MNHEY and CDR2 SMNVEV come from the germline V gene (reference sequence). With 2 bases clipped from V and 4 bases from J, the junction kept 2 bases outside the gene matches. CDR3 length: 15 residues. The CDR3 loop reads CASSLGTSGNYEQYF. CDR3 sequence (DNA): TGTGCCAGCAGTTTAGGGACTAGCGGGAATTACGAGCAGTACTTC.

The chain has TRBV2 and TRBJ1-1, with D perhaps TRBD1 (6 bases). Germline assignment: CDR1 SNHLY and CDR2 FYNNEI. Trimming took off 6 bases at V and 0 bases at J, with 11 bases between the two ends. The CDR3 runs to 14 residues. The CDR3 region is CASRDSTMNTEAFF. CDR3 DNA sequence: TGTGCCAGCAGGGACAGCACGATGAACACTGAAGCTTTCTTT.

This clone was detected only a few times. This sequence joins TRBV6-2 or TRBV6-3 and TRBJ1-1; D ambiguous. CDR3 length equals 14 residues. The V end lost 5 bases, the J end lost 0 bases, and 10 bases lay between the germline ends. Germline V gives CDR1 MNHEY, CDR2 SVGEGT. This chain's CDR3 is CASSVTKMNTEAFF. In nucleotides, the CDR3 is TGTGCCAGCAGTGTGACAAAAATGAACACTGAAGCTTTCTTT.

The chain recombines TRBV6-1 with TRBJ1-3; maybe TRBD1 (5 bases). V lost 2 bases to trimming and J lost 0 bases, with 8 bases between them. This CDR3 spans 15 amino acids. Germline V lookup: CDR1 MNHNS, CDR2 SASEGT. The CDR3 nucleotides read TGTGCCAGCAGTGAACGGGGGGGCTCTGGAAACACCATATATTTT. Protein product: CASSERGGSGNTIYF.

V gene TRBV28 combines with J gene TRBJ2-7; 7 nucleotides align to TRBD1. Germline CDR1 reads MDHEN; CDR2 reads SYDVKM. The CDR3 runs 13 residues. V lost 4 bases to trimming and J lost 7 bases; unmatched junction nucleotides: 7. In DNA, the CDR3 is TGTGCCAGCAGTTCTGGACAGGCCGATGAGCAGTACTTC. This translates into CASSSGQADEQYF.

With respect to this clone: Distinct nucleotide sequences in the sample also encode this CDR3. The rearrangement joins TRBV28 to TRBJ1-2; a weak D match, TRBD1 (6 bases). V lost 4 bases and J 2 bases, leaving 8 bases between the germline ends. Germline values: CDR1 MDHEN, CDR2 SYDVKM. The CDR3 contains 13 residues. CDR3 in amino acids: CASSSGQNYGYTF. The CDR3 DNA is TGTGCCAGCAGTTCTGGACAGAACTATGGCTACACCTTC.

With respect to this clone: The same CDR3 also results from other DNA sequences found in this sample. The CDR3 nucleotides read TGCGCCAGCAGCTTGGCCCGGGGGGCCAACTATGGCTACACCTTC. This sequence encodes CASSLARGANYGYTF. V usage is TRBV5-1 and J usage is TRBJ1-2, with D possibly being TRBD1 (6 bases). The germline gives CDR1 SGHRS, CDR2 YFSETQ. Trimming stripped 0 bases from V and 2 bases from J, with 11 bases between. The CDR3 is 15 amino acids. The whole variable domain, remainder taken from reference TRBV5-1 and TRBJ1-2, is KAGVTQTPRYLIKTRGQQVTLSCSPISGHRSVSWYQQTPGQGLQFLFEYFSETQRNKGNFPGRFSGRQFSNSRSEMNVSTLELGDSALYLCASSLARGANYGYTFGSGTRLTVV.

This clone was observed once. The CDR3 reads CSTGGGFTDTQYF. In nucleotides, the CDR3 is TGCAGCACCGGGGGAGGATTCACAGATACGCAGTATTTT. This chain joins TRBV29-1 and TRBJ2-3; tentatively, D is TRBD2 (6 bases). The germline V gene has CDR1 SQVTM and CDR2 ANQGSEA. V lost 8 bases and J 2 bases, leaving 14 bases between the germline ends. The CDR3 length is 13 residues.